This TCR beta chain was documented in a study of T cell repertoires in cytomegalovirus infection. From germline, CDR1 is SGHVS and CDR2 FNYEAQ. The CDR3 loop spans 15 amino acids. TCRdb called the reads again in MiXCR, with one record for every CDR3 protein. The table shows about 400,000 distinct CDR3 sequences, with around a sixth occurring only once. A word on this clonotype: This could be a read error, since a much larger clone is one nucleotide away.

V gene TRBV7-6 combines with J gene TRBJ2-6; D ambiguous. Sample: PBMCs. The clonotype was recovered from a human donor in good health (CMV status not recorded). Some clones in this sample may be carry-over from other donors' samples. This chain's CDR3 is CASSNSLSGSNVLTF. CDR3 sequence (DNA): TGTGCCAGCAGCAACTCCCTCTCTGGGTCCAACGTCCTGACTTTC.